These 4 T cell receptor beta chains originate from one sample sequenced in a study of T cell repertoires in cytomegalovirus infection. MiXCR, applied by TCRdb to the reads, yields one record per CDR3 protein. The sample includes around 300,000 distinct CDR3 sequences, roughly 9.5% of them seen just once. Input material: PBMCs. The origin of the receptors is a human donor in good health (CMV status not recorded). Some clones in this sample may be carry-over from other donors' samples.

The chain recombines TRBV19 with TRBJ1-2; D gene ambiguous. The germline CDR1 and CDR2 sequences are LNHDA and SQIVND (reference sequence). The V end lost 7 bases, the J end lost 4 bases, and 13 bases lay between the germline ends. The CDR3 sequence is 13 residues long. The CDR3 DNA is TGTGCCAGTAATAAGGGCTGGAGCTATGGCTACACCTTC. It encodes CASNKGWSYGYTF.

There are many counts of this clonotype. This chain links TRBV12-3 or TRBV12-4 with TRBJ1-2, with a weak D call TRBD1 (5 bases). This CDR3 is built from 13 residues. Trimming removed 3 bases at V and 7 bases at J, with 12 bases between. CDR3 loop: CASSFLGGGGYTF. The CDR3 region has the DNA TGTGCCAGCAGTTTCCTGGGCGGGGGTGGCTACACCTTC.

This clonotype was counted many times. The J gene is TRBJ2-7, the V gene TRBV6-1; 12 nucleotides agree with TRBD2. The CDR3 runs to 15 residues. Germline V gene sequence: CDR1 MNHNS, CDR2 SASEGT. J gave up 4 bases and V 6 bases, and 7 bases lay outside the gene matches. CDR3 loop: CASSPRTSGIYEQYF. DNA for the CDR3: TGTGCCAGCAGCCCTCGGACTAGCGGGATTTACGAGCAGTACTTC.

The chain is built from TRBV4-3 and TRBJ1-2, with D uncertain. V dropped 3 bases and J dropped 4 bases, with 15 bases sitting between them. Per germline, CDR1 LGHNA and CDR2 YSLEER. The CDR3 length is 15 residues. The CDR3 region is CASSQIGESRYGYTF. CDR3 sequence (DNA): TGCGCCAGCAGCCAGATTGGGGAGAGCCGCTATGGCTACACCTTC.